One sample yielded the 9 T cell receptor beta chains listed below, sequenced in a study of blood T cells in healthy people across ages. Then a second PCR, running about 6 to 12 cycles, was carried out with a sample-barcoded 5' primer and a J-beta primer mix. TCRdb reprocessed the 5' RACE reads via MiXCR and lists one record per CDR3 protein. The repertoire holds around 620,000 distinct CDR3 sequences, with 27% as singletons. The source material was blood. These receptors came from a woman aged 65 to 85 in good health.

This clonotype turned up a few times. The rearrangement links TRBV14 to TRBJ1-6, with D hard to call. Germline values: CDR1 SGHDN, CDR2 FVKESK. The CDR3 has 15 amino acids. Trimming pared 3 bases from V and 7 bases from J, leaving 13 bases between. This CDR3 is CASSQNQVGNSPLHF. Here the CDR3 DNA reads TGTGCCAGCAGCCAGAATCAGGTCGGGAATTCACCCCTCCACTTT.

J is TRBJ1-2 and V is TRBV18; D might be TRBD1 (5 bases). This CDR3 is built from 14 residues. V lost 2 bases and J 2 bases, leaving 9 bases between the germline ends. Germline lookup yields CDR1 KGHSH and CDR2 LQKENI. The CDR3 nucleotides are TGTGCCAGCTCACCAGAAGGGGCAAACTATGGCTACACCTTC. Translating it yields CASSPEGANYGYTF.

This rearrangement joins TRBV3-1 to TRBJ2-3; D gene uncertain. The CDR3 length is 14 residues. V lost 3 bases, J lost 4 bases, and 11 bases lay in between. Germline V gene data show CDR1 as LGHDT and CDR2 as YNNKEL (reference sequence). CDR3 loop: CASSQNAAADTQYF. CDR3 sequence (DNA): TGTGCCAGCAGCCAGAATGCGGCAGCAGATACGCAGTATTTT.

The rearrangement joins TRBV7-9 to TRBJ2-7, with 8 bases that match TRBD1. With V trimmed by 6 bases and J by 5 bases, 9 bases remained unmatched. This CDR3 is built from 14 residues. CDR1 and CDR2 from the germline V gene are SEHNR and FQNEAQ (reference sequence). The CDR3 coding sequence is TGTGCCAGCAGTAATGCCGACAGGGGCCACGAGCAGTACTTC. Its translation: CASSNADRGHEQYF.

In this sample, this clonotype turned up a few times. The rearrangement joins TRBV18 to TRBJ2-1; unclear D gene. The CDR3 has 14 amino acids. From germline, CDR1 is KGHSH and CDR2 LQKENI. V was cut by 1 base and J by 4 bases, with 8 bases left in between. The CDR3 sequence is CASSPQTDYNEQFF. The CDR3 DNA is TGTGCCAGCTCACCACAGACCGATTACAATGAGCAGTTCTTC.

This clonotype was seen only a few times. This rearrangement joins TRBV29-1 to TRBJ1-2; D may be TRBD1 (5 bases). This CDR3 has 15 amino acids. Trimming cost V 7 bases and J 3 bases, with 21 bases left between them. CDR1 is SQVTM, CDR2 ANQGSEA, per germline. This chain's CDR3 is CSAYPRGSRDYGYTF. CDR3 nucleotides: TGCAGCGCCTACCCGAGGGGTTCCCGGGACTATGGCTACACCTTC. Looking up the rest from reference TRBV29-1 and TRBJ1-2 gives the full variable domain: SAVISQKPSRDICQRGTSLTIQCQVDSQVTMMFWYRQQPGQSLTLIATANQGSEATYESGFVIDKFPISRPNLTFSTLTVSNMSPEDSSIYLCSAYPRGSRDYGYTFGSGTRLTVV.

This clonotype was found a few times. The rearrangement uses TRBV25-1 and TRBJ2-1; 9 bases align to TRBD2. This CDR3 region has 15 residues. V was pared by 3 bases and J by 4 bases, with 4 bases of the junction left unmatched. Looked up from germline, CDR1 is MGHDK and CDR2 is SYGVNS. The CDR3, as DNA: TGTGCCAGCAGTGAGGCGCTAGCGGGGTACAATGAGCAGTTCTTC. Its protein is CASSEALAGYNEQFF.

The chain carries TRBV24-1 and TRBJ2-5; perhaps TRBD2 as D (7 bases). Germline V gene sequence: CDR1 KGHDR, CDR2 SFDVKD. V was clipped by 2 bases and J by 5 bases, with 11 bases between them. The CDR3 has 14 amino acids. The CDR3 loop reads CATSDSGEGETQYF. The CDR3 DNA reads TGTGCCACCAGTGATTCAGGGGAGGGGGAGACCCAGTACTTC.

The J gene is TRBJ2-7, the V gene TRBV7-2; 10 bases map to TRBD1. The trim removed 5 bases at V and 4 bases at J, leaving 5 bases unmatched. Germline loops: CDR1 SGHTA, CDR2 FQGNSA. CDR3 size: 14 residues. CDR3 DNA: TGTGCCAGCAGCCGGCGGACAGGGGGTTACGAGCAGTACTTC. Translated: CASSRRTGGYEQYF.